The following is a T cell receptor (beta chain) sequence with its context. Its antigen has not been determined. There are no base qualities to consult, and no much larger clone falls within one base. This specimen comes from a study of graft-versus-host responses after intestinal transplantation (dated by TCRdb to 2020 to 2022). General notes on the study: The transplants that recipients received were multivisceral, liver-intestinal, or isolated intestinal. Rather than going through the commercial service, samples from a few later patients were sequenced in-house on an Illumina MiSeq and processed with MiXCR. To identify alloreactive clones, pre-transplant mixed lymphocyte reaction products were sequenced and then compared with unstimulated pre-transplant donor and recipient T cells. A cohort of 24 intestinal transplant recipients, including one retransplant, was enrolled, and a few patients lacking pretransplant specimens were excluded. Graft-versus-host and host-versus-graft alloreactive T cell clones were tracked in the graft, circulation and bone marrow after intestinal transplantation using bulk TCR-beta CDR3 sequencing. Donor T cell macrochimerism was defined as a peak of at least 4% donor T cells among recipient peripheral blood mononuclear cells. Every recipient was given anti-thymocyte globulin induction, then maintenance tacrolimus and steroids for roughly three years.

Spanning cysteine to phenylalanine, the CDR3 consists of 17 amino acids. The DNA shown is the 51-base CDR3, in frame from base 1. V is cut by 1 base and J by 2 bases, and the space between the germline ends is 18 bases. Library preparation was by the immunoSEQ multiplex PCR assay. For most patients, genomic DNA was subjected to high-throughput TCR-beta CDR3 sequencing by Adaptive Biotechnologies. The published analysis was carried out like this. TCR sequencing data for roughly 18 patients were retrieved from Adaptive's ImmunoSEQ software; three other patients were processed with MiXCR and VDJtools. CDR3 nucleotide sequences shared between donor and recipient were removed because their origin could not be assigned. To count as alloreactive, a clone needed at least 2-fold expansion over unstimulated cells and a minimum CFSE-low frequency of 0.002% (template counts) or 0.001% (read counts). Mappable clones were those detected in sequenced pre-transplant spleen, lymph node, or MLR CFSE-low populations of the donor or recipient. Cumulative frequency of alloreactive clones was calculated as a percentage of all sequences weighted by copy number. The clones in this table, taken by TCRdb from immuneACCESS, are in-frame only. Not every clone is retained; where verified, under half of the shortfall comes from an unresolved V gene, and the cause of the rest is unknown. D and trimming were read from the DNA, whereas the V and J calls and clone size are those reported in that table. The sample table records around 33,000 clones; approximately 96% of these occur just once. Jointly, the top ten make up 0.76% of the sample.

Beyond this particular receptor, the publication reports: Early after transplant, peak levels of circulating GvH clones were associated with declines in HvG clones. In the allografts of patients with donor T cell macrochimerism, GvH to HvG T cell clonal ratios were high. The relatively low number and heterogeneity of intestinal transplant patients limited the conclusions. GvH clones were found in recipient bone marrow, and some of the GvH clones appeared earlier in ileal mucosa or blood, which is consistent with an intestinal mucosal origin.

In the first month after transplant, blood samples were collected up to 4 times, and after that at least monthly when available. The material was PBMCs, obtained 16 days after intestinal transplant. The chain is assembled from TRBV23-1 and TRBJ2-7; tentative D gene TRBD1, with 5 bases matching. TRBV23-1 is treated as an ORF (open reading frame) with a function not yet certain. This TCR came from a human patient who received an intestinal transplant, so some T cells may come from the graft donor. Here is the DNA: TGCGCCAGCAGTCAATGGCTCGGGCAGGGTGTCCCCTACGAGCAGTACTTC. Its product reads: CASSQWLGQGVPYEQYF.